The next 9 T cell receptor beta chains were all read from a single sample in a study of cytomegalovirus exposure and HLA in healthy donors. Profiled with immunoSEQ multiplex PCR; TCRdb holds only in-frame clones, not every one. The sample includes 250,000 to 350,000 clones, roughly 90% of them seen just once. Source material: PBMCs. These receptors were collected from a woman younger than 35 in good health and CMV-seronegative.

The chain is built from TRBV28 and TRBJ1-2; 9 nucleotides align to TRBD1. The germline V gene encodes CDR1 MDHEN and CDR2 SYDVKM. The ends lost 3 bases at V and 8 bases at J; junction bases unmatched: 13. The CDR3 extends over 16 amino acids. The CDR3 reads CASSFSYRDRAPGYTF. DNA of the CDR3: TGTGCCAGCAGTTTCTCGTACCGGGACAGGGCGCCAGGCTACACCTTC.

This chain joins TRBV28 and TRBJ1-5; D not resolved. The germline gives CDR1 MDHEN, CDR2 SYDVKM. Trimming cost V 6 bases and J 5 bases, with 11 bases left between them. The CDR3 is 13 residues long. The CDR3 here is CASSYGRDQPQHF. In DNA form, the CDR3 reads TGTGCCAGCAGCTACGGGAGGGATCAGCCCCAGCATTTT. The full variable domain, completed using reference TRBV28 and TRBJ1-5, is DVKVTQSSRYLVKRTGEKVFLECVQDMDHENMFWYRQDPGLGLRLIYFSYDVKMKEKGDIPEGYSVSREKKERFSLILESASTNQTSMYLCASSYGRDQPQHFGDGTRLSIL.

The chain couples TRBV29-1 to TRBJ2-1; D is unresolved. Germline V CDR1 and CDR2: SQVTM, ANQGSEA. The V and J ends lost 3 bases and 9 bases respectively, with 15 bases between them. This CDR3 is built from 13 residues. Here the CDR3 reads CSVEAGIRGEQFF. The CDR3 DNA sequence: TGCAGCGTTGAGGCTGGCATCCGCGGTGAGCAGTTCTTC.

The chain links TRBV27 to TRBJ2-5; 7 bases are a match to TRBD2. Trimming cost V 4 bases and J 5 bases; bases outside gene matches: 4. CDR1 MNHEY and CDR2 SMNVEV come from the germline V gene (reference sequence). The CDR3 runs to 13 residues. CDR3 region: CASSSGEGETQYF. CDR3 sequence (DNA): TGTGCCAGCAGTTCCGGGGAGGGCGAGACCCAGTACTTC.

The V gene is TRBV27, the J gene TRBJ2-7; D is unresolved. CDR3 size: 13 residues. The germline CDR1 and CDR2 sequences are MNHEY and SMNVEV (reference sequence). Trimming removed 5 bases at V and 0 bases at J, with 8 bases between. The CDR3 DNA follows: TGTGCCAGCAGTCCCCTTAGCTCCTACGAGCAGTACTTC. Protein sequence: CASSPLSSYEQYF.

The chain recombines TRBV6-5 with TRBJ1-2; TRBD1 is a possible D gene (6 bases). V shed 0 bases and J shed 4 bases, with 15 bases lying between them. Germline V gene sequence: CDR1 MNHEY, CDR2 SVGAGI. The CDR3 is made up of 16 amino acids. The CDR3 nucleotides are TGTGCCAGCAGTTACTCGAGACAGGCCACCGGCTATGGCTACACCTTC. This encodes CASSYSRQATGYGYTF.

The rearrangement joins TRBV4-2 to TRBJ2-7, with D perhaps matching TRBD2 (6 bases). The V end lost 0 bases, the J end lost 4 bases, and 10 bases lay between the germline ends. The CDR3 is made up of 14 amino acids. The V gene's germline CDR1 is LGHNA and CDR2 YNFKEQ. CDR3 protein: CASSQESSAYEQYF. In DNA form, the CDR3 reads TGTGCCAGCAGCCAAGAGTCTAGCGCGTACGAGCAGTACTTC.

This clone turned up a few times. The chain is built from TRBV7-9 and TRBJ1-5, with no clear D. The CDR3 totals 13 residues. CDR1 is SEHNR, CDR2 FQNEAQ, per germline (reference sequence). V was trimmed by 1 base and J by 5 bases, leaving 6 bases between them. CDR3: CASSLGEYQPQHF. For the CDR3, the DNA is TGTGCCAGCAGCTTAGGAGAATATCAGCCCCAGCATTTT.

The chain has TRBV7-2 and TRBJ2-5; TRBD1 aligns across 7 bases. V lost 4 bases to trimming and J lost 1 base; unmatched junction nucleotides: 3. Germline CDR1 and CDR2: SGHTA and FQGNSA. The CDR3 is made up of 14 amino acids. CDR3 in DNA: TGTGCCAGCAGCTCACGGGACAGCCAAGAGACCCAGTACTTC. Amino acids: CASSSRDSQETQYF.